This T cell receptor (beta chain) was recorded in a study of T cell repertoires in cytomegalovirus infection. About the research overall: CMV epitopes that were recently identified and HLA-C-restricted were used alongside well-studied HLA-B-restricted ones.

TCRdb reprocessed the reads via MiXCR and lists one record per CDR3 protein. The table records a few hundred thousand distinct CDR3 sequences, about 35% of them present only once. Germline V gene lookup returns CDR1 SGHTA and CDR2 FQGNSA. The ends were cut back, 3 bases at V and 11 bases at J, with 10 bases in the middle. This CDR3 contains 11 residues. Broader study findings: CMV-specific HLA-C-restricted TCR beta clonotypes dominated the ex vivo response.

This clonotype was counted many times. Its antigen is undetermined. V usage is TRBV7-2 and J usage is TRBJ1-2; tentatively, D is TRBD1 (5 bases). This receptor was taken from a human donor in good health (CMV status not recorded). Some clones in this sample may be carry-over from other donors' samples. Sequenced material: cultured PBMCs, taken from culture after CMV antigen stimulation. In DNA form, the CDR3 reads TGTGCCAGCAGCTTTCAAGGGGCATACACCTTC. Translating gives CASSFQGAYTF.